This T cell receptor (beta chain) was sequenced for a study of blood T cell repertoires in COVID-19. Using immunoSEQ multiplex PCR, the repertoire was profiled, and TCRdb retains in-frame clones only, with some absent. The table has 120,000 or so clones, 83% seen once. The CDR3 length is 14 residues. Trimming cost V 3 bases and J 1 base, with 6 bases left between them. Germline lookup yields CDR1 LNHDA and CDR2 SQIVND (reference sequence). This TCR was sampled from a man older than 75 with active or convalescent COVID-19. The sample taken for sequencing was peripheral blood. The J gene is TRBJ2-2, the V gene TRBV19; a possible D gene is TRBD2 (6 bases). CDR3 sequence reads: CASSMEGNTGELFF. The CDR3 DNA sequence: TGTGCCAGTAGTATGGAGGGGAACACCGGGGAGCTGTTTTTT. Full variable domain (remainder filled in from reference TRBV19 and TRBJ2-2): DGGITQSPKYLFRKEGQNVTLSCEQNLNHDAMYWYRQDPGQGLRLIYYSQIVNDFQKGDIAEGYSVSREKKESFPLTVTSAQKNPTAFYLCASSMEGNTGELFFGEGSRLTVL.